The 20 T cell receptor beta chains below come from one sample, sequenced in a study of blood T cell repertoires in COVID-19. The assay was immunoSEQ multiplex PCR, and TCRdb's table has in-frame clones only and misses some. Among 200,000 to 300,000 clones listed, 75% to 85% were seen once. Sample: peripheral blood. These receptor sequences come from an elderly woman with COVID-19, enrolled during active disease.

The chain is built from TRBV14 and TRBJ2-1; 8 bases agree with TRBD1. J was trimmed by 4 bases and V by 4 bases; bases with no gene match: 15. This CDR3 region has 18 residues. Per germline, CDR1 SGHDN and CDR2 FVKESK. This chain's CDR3 is CASSLAQRPGQVYNEQFF. CDR3 coding DNA: TGTGCCAGCAGCCTCGCTCAAAGACCGGGACAGGTATACAATGAGCAGTTCTTC.

This clone was observed once. The chain is built from TRBV3-1 (or the pseudogene TRBV3-2) and TRBJ1-2; no clear D. Per the germline V gene, CDR1 is LGHDT and CDR2 is YNNKEL (reference sequence). Between the trimmed V and J ends, which lost 0 bases and 7 bases, there was a span of 6 bases. The CDR3 contains 12 residues. CDR3 DNA sequence: TGTGCCAGCAGCCAAGAAAGAGGTGGCTACACCTTC. Protein product: CASSQERGGYTF.

The chain has TRBV18 and TRBJ2-7; the D gene is possibly TRBD2 (5 bases). The CDR3 sequence is 15 residues long. Looked up from germline, CDR1 is KGHSH and CDR2 is LQKENI. The germline V and J ends were trimmed by 3 bases and 2 bases, with 14 bases remaining between them. CDR3 region: CASSPFLDSTYEQYF. CDR3 coding DNA: TGTGCCAGCTCACCTTTCCTGGACTCAACCTACGAGCAGTACTTC.

Only one count was recorded for this clone. The genes are TRBV15 and TRBJ1-6; no clear D gene. The CDR3 is 13 residues long. From germline, CDR1 is LNHNV and CDR2 YYDKDF (reference sequence). Trimming pared 0 bases from V and 9 bases from J, leaving 6 bases between. The CDR3 DNA reads TGTGCCACCAGCAGAGATCGAGGTTCACCCCTCCACTTT. It translates to CATSRDRGSPLHF.

The table lists this clone with a few counts. Other DNA sequences within the sample encode an identical CDR3. The chain uses TRBV28 and TRBJ1-4; D not resolved. The V and J ends lost 2 bases and 0 bases respectively, with 7 bases between them. This CDR3 is built from 15 residues. The germline gives CDR1 MDHEN, CDR2 SYDVKM. In DNA form, the CDR3 reads TGTGCCAGCAGTTTACGAGTGGCAACTAATGAAAAACTGTTTTTT. Protein: CASSLRVATNEKLFF.

This clone occurred a few times. V gene TRBV27 combines with J gene TRBJ1-1, with D tentatively TRBD1 (5 bases). The germline CDR1 and CDR2 sequences are MNHEY and SMNVEV (reference sequence). V shed 6 bases and J shed 11 bases, with 19 bases lying between them. This CDR3 spans 13 amino acids. Here the CDR3 reads CASRFPWGGQAFF. The CDR3 bases are TGTGCCAGCAGGTTCCCGTGGGGGGGTCAGGCTTTCTTT.

This clone was recorded only once. V and J are TRBV12-3 or TRBV12-4 and TRBJ2-5; D gene unclear. With 7 bases removed from V and 5 bases from J, the gap between germline ends came to 14 bases. This CDR3 spans 13 amino acids. CDR3 bases: TGTGCCAGCACTCTTACCCGGTCGGAGACCCAGTACTTC. This gives the protein CASTLTRSETQYF.

The rearrangement links TRBV28 to TRBJ1-2; D is undetermined. With 5 bases removed from V and 7 bases from J, the gap between germline ends came to 11 bases. Germline V CDR1 and CDR2: MDHEN, SYDVKM. The CDR3 has 12 amino acids. CDR3 protein: CASSVPAGGYTF. Here the CDR3 DNA reads TGTGCCAGCAGTGTGCCGGCGGGTGGCTACACCTTC.

This chain links TRBV29-1 with TRBJ2-1; tentatively, D is TRBD1 (5 bases). In germline, CDR1 is SQVTM, CDR2 ANQGSEA. The CDR3 sequence is 14 residues long. Trimming cost V 3 bases and J 4 bases, with 13 bases left between them. The CDR3 here is CSVDIGALYNEQFF. DNA of the CDR3: TGCAGCGTTGATATAGGGGCACTGTACAATGAGCAGTTCTTC.

This clone was counted between two and nine times. A read error may produce the germline difference seen at one junction end. The chain joins TRBV7-7 to TRBJ2-3; 9 bases align to TRBD2. The germline CDR1 and CDR2 sequences are SSHAT and FNYEAQ (reference sequence). The CDR3 runs to 15 residues. CDR3 nucleotides: TGTGCTAGCAGCCCGGTAGCGGGGGGCACAGATACGCAGTATTTT. Its protein is CASSPVAGGTDTQYF.

The chain has TRBV5-1 and TRBJ2-1; weak D call: TRBD2 (5 bases). The CDR3 has 15 residues. The germline V gene has CDR1 SGHRS and CDR2 YFSETQ. The V gene lost 4 bases and the J gene lost 0 bases, with 11 bases spanning the gap. In DNA form, the CDR3 reads TGCGCCAGCAGCCCGACGGGGAACTCCTACAATGAGCAGTTCTTC. This translates into CASSPTGNSYNEQFF.

This clone has just one count. The chain has TRBV9 and TRBJ1-2; D call uncertain. Trimming removed 3 bases from V and 4 bases from J, with 13 bases in between. Germline loops: CDR1 SGDLS, CDR2 YYNGEE. This CDR3 has 14 residues. Written as DNA, the CDR3 is TGTGCCAGCAGCGGAGGGTTAGCCTTCTATGGCTACACCTTC. Protein product: CASSGGLAFYGYTF.

This chain connects TRBV7-2 to TRBJ2-1; unclear D gene. The germline V gene has CDR1 SGHTA and CDR2 FQGNSA. This CDR3 contains 12 residues. Trimming pared 1 base from V and 9 bases from J, leaving 7 bases between. CDR3 amino acids: CASSLVRTEQFF. The CDR3 DNA is TGTGCCAGCAGCTTAGTCAGAACTGAGCAGTTCTTC.

This clone was detected ten times or more. The sample has other DNA sequences that encode this CDR3 too. The rearrangement uses TRBV11-1 and TRBJ1-1; D may be TRBD1 (5 bases). The CDR3 covers 13 residues. Germline V gene sequence: CDR1 SGHAT, CDR2 FQDESV (reference sequence). Deletions cut 5 bases from V and 2 bases from J, with 9 bases between. The chain's CDR3 is CASSLGHNTEAFF. The CDR3 DNA sequence: TGTGCCAGCAGCCTTGGACACAACACTGAAGCTTTCTTT.

This sequence joins TRBV29-1 and TRBJ1-1; 7 bases line up with TRBD1. Germline loops: CDR1 SQVTM, CDR2 ANQGSEA. The CDR3 has 19 amino acids. V lost 3 bases and J lost 0; bases outside the gene matches: 19. CDR3 amino acids: CSVETRFGTALHMNTEAFF. Here the CDR3 DNA reads TGCAGCGTTGAGACCCGTTTTGGGACAGCGCTTCACATGAACACTGAAGCTTTCTTT.

The chain carries TRBV6-2 or TRBV6-3 and TRBJ2-1; TRBD2 matches at 8 bases. Trimming at V came to 5 bases and at J to 7 bases, leaving 7 bases not matched to a gene. The CDR3 has 14 amino acids. Germline-derived CDR1 and CDR2 are MNHEY and SVGEGT. The chain's CDR3 is CASSTGRARNEQFF. CDR3 coding DNA: TGTGCCAGCAGTACCGGGAGGGCCAGGAATGAGCAGTTCTTC.

The chain has TRBV4-3 and TRBJ2-1, with TRBD2 identical over 8 bases. The CDR3 runs to 15 residues. CDR1 and CDR2 (germline): LGHNA, YSLEER. J was trimmed by 5 bases and V by 4 bases; bases with no gene match: 7. The CDR3 bases are TGCGCCAGCAGCCGGTCGGGACTAGGTGACAATGAGCAGTTCTTC. Encoded protein: CASSRSGLGDNEQFF.

The chain links TRBV7-6 to TRBJ1-2; possible D gene TRBD1, 5 bases. V lost 2 bases and J 3 bases, leaving 10 bases between the germline ends. This CDR3 comprises 14 residues. From germline, CDR1 is SGHVS and CDR2 FNYEAQ. The CDR3: CASSLPGEDYGYTF. The CDR3 DNA follows: TGTGCCAGCAGCTTACCGGGGGAGGACTATGGCTACACCTTC.

The J gene is TRBJ2-7, the V gene TRBV2, with 11 bases lining up with TRBD1. CDR1 and CDR2 from the germline V gene are SNHLY and FYNNEI. There are 18 residues in the CDR3. V shed 5 bases, J shed 0 bases, and the junction held 12 bases outside the gene matches. The CDR3 nucleotides are TGTGCCAGCAGTTCTCCCGGACAGGGGGCTATCCTCTCCTACGAGCAGTACTTC. Its translation: CASSSPGQGAILSYEQYF.

The chain has TRBV4-1 and TRBJ1-3; D is uncertain. This CDR3 contains 15 residues. From germline, CDR1 is MGHRA and CDR2 YSYEKL. V dropped 1 base and J dropped 0 bases, with 7 bases sitting between them. The CDR3 loop is CASSQVVGSGNTIYF. CDR3 sequence (DNA): TGCGCCAGCAGCCAAGTGGTCGGCTCTGGAAACACCATATATTTT.